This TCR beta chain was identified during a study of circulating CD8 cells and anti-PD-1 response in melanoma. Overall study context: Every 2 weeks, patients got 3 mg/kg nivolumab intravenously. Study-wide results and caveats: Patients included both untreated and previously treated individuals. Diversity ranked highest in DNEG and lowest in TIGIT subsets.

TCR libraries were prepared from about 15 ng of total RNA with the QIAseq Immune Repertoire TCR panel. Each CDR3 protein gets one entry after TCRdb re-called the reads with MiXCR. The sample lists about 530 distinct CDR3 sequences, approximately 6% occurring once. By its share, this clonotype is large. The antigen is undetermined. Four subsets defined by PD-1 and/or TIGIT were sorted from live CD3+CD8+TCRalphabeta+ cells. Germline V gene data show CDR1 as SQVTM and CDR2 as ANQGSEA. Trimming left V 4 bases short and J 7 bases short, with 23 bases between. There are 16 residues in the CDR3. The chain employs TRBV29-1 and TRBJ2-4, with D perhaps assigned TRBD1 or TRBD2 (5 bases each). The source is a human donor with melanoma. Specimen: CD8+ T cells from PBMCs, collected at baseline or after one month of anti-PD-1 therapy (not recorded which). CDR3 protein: CSVVASRGAHRNIQYF. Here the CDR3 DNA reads TGCAGCGTTGTTGCCTCACGAGGGGCCCACCGGAACATTCAGTACTTC.